These T cell receptor beta chains were read from a single sample in a study of blood T cell repertoires in COVID-19. Assay used: immunoSEQ multiplex PCR; TCRdb lists only in-frame clones, some missing. The data hold about 200,000 clones, with more than 65% observed a single time. Source material: peripheral blood. The receptor source for this set is a woman aged 80 or over with acute or convalescent COVID-19. Both conserved end residues are trimmed from each CDR3. The order of the fields is CDR3 length, V gene, CDR3 protein.

len: 13
v_gene: TRBV3-1/TRBV3-2
CDR3aa: ASSQLYLAGDTQY

len: 13
v_gene: TRBV18
CDR3aa: ASSQGTGGNTEAF

len: 13
v_gene: TRBV3-1/TRBV3-2
CDR3aa: ASSHPQGLTDTQY

len: 12
v_gene: TRBV6-5
CDR3aa: ASSYRGAYNEQF

len: 17
v_gene: TRBV3-1/TRBV3-2
CDR3aa: ASSQDPAGGGLPQDTQY

len: 13
v_gene: TRBV6-2/TRBV6-3
CDR3aa: ASSYGTSRPDTQY

len: 13
v_gene: TRBV11-2
CDR3aa: ASSLARASNSPLH

len: 14
v_gene: TRBV7-2
CDR3aa: ASHLGGAVNTGELF

len: 13
v_gene: TRBV27
CDR3aa: ASSRTGQKNTEAF

len: 13
v_gene: TRBV19
CDR3aa: ASSSPDRFVDGYT

len: 13
v_gene: TRBV7-2
CDR3aa: ASSLAGLGENEQF

len: 11
v_gene: TRBV25-1
CDR3aa: ASGTMAGRGYT

len: 12
v_gene: TRBV7-9
CDR3aa: ASSLRKGDYGYT

len: 13
v_gene: TRBV9
CDR3aa: ASSASTSAWETQY

len: 12
v_gene: TRBV6-6
CDR3aa: ASSYSGLSYEQY

len: 14
v_gene: TRBV27
CDR3aa: ASSPWTLSSYNEQF

len: 14
v_gene: TRBV24-1
CDR3aa: ATSDFLGQGAETQY

len: 14
v_gene: TRBV5-1
CDR3aa: ASSLDNVATNEKLF

len: 9
v_gene: TRBV6-5
CDR3aa: ASSQGAGYT

len: 15
v_gene: TRBV28
CDR3aa: ASRPAGTGGASYGYT

len: 15
v_gene: TRBV14
CDR3aa: ASSRHLGQGYTGELF

len: 11
v_gene: TRBV7-9
CDR3aa: ASSFRDSYGYT

len: 14
v_gene: TRBV2
CDR3aa: ASSERAGQVTYEQY

len: 10
v_gene: TRBV29-1
CDR3aa: SGQRWSTEAF

len: 12
v_gene: TRBV6-5
CDR3aa: ASSYDRVGRDNF

len: 15
v_gene: TRBV7-6
CDR3aa: ASSLEPGLFGNQPQH

len: 13
v_gene: TRBV19
CDR3aa: ASNPQGHSGNTIY

len: 11
v_gene: TRBV30
CDR3aa: AWSVRGNQPQH

len: 15
v_gene: TRBV7-9
CDR3aa: ASSKPGQGIGTGELF

len: 14
v_gene: TRBV14
CDR3aa: ASSQFVTGEGNEQF

len: 13
v_gene: TRBV18
CDR3aa: ASSRPGQDNYGYT

len: 12
v_gene: TRBV28
CDR3aa: ASSSTGGGDGYT

len: 14
v_gene: TRBV25-1
CDR3aa: ASSESGVSSYNEQF

len: 11
v_gene: TRBV5-5
CDR3aa: ASSLGGRLEAF

len: 11
v_gene: TRBV5-4
CDR3aa: ASSLGTSYGYT

len: 11
v_gene: TRBV30
CDR3aa: AWTRSSYNEQF

len: 13
v_gene: TRBV10-3
CDR3aa: AISEWQGTNYGYT

len: 13
v_gene: TRBV6-6
CDR3aa: ASSNTGTGLQPQH

len: 11
v_gene: TRBV12-5
CDR3aa: ASGLAGGYGYT

len: 14
v_gene: TRBV21-1
CDR3aa: ASSRGSGSGTDTQY

len: 11
v_gene: TRBV6-1
CDR3aa: ASSEADSYEQY

len: 11
v_gene: TRBV6-5
CDR3aa: ASSTDRGPGQY

len: 12
v_gene: TRBV11-2
CDR3aa: ASSFAPAAGELF

len: 10
v_gene: TRBV7-9
CDR3aa: ASGRANTEAF

len: 12
v_gene: TRBV27
CDR3aa: ASSLGGRGTEAF

len: 11
v_gene: TRBV10-3
CDR3aa: AISRQSTYEQY

len: 11
v_gene: TRBV7-9
CDR3aa: ASSLRYNQPQH

len: 13
v_gene: TRBV6-5
CDR3aa: ASLTGTGLSNGYT

len: 12
v_gene: TRBV29-1
CDR3aa: SVIPQRPQETQY

len: 12
v_gene: TRBV7-8
CDR3aa: ASSLGGNHQPQH

len: 17
v_gene: TRBV10-1
CDR3aa: ASSEHLDRGFTNTGELF